This TCR beta chain is drawn from a study of identical twins. Study-level results: Low generation probability was overrepresented in out-of-frame alpha sequences shared by twins. Invariant T cells like MAIT and iNKT could partly confound the zero-insertion analyses. Fewer insertions marked abundant cord blood beta clonotypes; young adult naive trended weakly, memory not at all.

Remarks on this clonotype: Its antigen is still unknown.

The cDNA had a unique molecular identifier and a template-switch universal primer site. One entry per CDR3 protein, called by TCRdb with MiXCR from the 5' RACE reads. In the table there are 1.5 million to 2 million distinct CDR3 sequences, around 29% of which are singletons. Source material: cord blood. This clonotype was obtained from a newborn girl in good health.

CDR3 in amino acids: CSAGSQDKGRSYEQYF. CDR3 bases: TGCAGCGCTGGCTCCCAGGACAAGGGGCGATCCTACGAGCAGTACTTC. J is TRBJ2-7 and V is TRBV29-1; D is perhaps TRBD1 (5 bases). Germline lookup yields CDR1 SQVTM and CDR2 ANQGSEA. The CDR3 is made up of 16 amino acids. The ends were cut back, 7 bases at V and 1 base at J, with 23 bases in the middle.